Following are 7 T cell receptor beta chains from one sample sequenced in a study of vaccination and CD4 T cells after COVID-19. The treatment here: approximately 9-day PBMC culture with coronavirus spike peptide pools or control peptides (ViraFEST assay). Sequencing of DNA taken from cultured CD4+ T cells relied on the Oncomine TCR Beta short-read assay. MiXCR was run by TCRdb on the PCR reads, yielding one entry per CDR3 protein. This table has a few thousand distinct CDR3 sequences, 25% to 40% appearing once. The antigens for these receptors are not known. Specimen: CD4+ T cells from blood, cultured in vitro. The receptors were sampled from a human donor who had recovered from COVID-19.

The V and J genes are TRBV19 and TRBJ2-3, with TRBD1 matching 7 bases. V lost 4 bases and J lost 2; bases outside the gene matches: 6. CDR3 size: 15 residues. In germline, CDR1 is LNHDA, CDR2 SQIVND (reference sequence). CDR3 sequence (DNA): TGTGCCAGTAGTACCCCGGGACAGTCCACAGATACGCAGTATTTT. Its protein product is CASSTPGQSTDTQYF.

This clonotype was recorded a few times. This sequence joins TRBV15 and TRBJ1-5; D is possibly TRBD1 (6 bases). V shed 3 bases and J shed 2 bases, with 14 bases lying between them. The CDR3 is 16 residues long. Germline V gene data show CDR1 as LNHNV and CDR2 as YYDKDF (reference sequence). The CDR3: CATSSRTDRRNQPQHF. In DNA, the CDR3 is TGTGCCACCAGCAGTCGGACAGACAGGCGCAATCAGCCCCAGCATTTT.

This clonotype showed up just a few times. The rearrangement links TRBV7-2 to TRBJ2-5; 8 nucleotides line up with TRBD2. Germline-derived CDR1 and CDR2 are SGHTA and FQGNSA. After removal of 1 base from V and 9 bases from J, the junction contained 10 bases not matched to a gene. The CDR3 covers 15 residues. CDR3 bases: TGTGCCAGCAGCTTAGGCGCGGGGGGTGGTCGGGCCCAGTACTTC. Its translation: CASSLGAGGGRAQYF.

V usage is TRBV27 and J usage is TRBJ1-2, with D possibly being TRBD1 (6 bases). The CDR3 extends over 15 amino acids. Germline assignment: CDR1 MNHEY and CDR2 SMNVEV (reference sequence). V was pared by 4 bases and J by 6 bases, with 18 bases between. The CDR3 sequence is CASSSYREGSDGYTF. Written as DNA, the CDR3 is TGTGCCAGCAGTTCGTACAGGGAGGGGTCCGATGGCTACACCTTC.

This clonotype was observed a single time. The rearrangement joins TRBV3-1 to TRBJ1-1; 7 bases map to TRBD1. The CDR3 has 12 amino acids. Germline values: CDR1 LGHDT, CDR2 YNNKEL (reference sequence). Trimming at V came to 6 bases and at J to 4 bases, leaving 2 bases not matched to a gene. CDR3 protein: CASSYRGTEAFF. CDR3 coding DNA: TGTGCCAGCAGTTACAGGGGCACTGAAGCTTTCTTT.

V usage is TRBV6-2 or TRBV6-3 and J usage is TRBJ2-1; the match to TRBD2 covers 10 bases. CDR1 and CDR2 from the germline V gene are MNHEY and SVGEGT. V was clipped by 6 bases and J by 7 bases; unmatched bases: 9. The CDR3 length is 15 residues. The DNA for the CDR3 is TGTGCCAGCAGGGGGGAGCGGGGGGGACTGAATGAGCAGTTCTTC. Translation gives CASRGERGGLNEQFF.

This clonotype was seen more than once but under ten times. This chain links TRBV25-1 with TRBJ2-7, with 7 nucleotides matching TRBD1. Germline trimming cut 6 bases from V and 7 bases from J; bases unmatched to any gene: 15. The germline V gene encodes CDR1 MGHDK and CDR2 SYGVNS. CDR3 length equals 15 residues. The CDR3 sequence: CASRPTARGQIEQYF. The DNA for the CDR3 is TGTGCCAGCAGACCCACGGCAAGGGGGCAGATAGAGCAGTACTTC.